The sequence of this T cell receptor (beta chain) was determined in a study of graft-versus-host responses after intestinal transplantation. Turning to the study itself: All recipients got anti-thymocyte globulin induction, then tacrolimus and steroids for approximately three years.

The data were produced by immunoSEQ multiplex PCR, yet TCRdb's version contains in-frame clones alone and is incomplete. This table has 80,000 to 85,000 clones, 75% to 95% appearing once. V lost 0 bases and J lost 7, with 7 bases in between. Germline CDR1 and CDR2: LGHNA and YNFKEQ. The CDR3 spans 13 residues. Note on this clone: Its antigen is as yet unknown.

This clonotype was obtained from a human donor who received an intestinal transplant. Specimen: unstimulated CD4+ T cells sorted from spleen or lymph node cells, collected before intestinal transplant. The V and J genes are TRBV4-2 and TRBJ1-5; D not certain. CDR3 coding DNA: TGTGCCAGCAGCCAAGATCACTACCAGCCCCAGCATTTT. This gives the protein CASSQDHYQPQHF.